The 18 T cell receptor beta chains below all came from one sample that was sequenced in a study of beta chain features in type 1 diabetes (dated by TCRdb to 2016 to 2018). Library construction relied on the immunoSEQ multiplex PCR assay. The entire amount of isolated RNA was reverse transcribed using the High Capacity cDNA Reverse Transcription Kit, so the sequenced TCRB transcripts were expressed ones. TCRdb mirrors the immuneACCESS table, restricted to in-frame sequences. Some clones are absent from its copies; in checked studies, under half trace to an unresolved V gene, and the reason for the others is unknown. The sample table shows approximately 120,000 clones, and almost 40% are seen once. The ten largest clonotypes hold over 0.065% of the sample. The sequenced material came from stem cell memory CD4+ T cells from blood. The sample's cell subset or site label, decoded: stem cell-like memory CD4+ T cells. These receptor sequences come from a woman under 30 in good health.

The chain recombines TRBV2 with TRBJ1-5, with 8 positions matching TRBD1. The V and J ends lost 5 bases and 9 bases, in that order; junction bases with no gene match: 12. Germline CDR1 and CDR2: SNHLY and FYNNEI. The CDR3 totals 15 residues. The CDR3 sequence is CASSFQGAVSLPQHF. CDR3 sequence (DNA): TGTGCCAGCAGTTTCCAGGGGGCCGTGAGTCTGCCCCAGCATTTT. The full variable domain, completed using reference TRBV2 and TRBJ1-5, is EPEVTQTPSHQVTQMGQEVILRCVPISNHLYFYWYRQILGQKVEFLVSFYNNEISEKSEIFDDQFSVERPDGSNFTLKIRSTKLEDSAMYFCASSFQGAVSLPQHFGDGTRLSIL.

J is TRBJ1-1 and V is TRBV7-9, with a possible D match to TRBD1 (5 bases). The CDR3 contains 13 residues. The germline V and J ends were trimmed by 3 bases and 7 bases, with 12 bases remaining between them. Germline loops: CDR1 SEHNR, CDR2 FQNEAQ (reference sequence). DNA of the CDR3: TGTGCCAGCAGCTTCCGGGGGTTTAGTGAAGCTTTCTTT. This encodes CASSFRGFSEAFF.

V gene TRBV7-2 combines with J gene TRBJ2-2; the match to TRBD2 covers 7 bases. The germline gives CDR1 SGHTA, CDR2 FQGNSA. The CDR3 is made up of 19 amino acids. Trimming removed 4 bases from V and 0 bases from J; junction bases left unmatched: 14. CDR3 residues: CASSWDRVKRGPNTGELFF. For the CDR3, the DNA is TGTGCCAGCAGCTGGGACCGGGTCAAGCGGGGCCCGAACACCGGGGAGCTGTTTTTT.

The chain is built from TRBV29-1 and TRBJ2-1; 10 bases agree with TRBD2. Germline CDR1 reads SQVTM; CDR2 reads ANQGSEA. The CDR3 has 13 amino acids. The V gene end was trimmed by 1 base and the J gene end by 6 bases; junction bases not matched to a gene: 0. The CDR3 DNA follows: TGCAGCGTTGAAGGACTAGCGGGCAATGAGCAGTTCTTC. It codes for CSVEGLAGNEQFF.

This clone was recorded only once. The chain couples TRBV27 to TRBJ2-1, with D possibly TRBD1 on 6 matching bases. Looked up from germline, CDR1 is MNHEY and CDR2 is SMNVEV (reference sequence). Trimming took 3 bases from V and 3 from J, leaving 9 bases between them. This CDR3 spans 14 amino acids. This CDR3 reads CASSLKGGYNEQFF. In DNA, the CDR3 is TGTGCCAGCAGTTTGAAAGGGGGCTACAATGAGCAGTTCTTC.

This clone appeared a few times. The chain links TRBV28 to TRBJ2-7; 9 bases map to TRBD1. V was clipped by 7 bases and J by 6 bases; unmatched bases: 7. The CDR3 covers 13 residues. The V gene's germline CDR1 is MDHEN and CDR2 SYDVKM. The CDR3 here is CASNPRTGVEQYF. The CDR3 region has the DNA TGTGCCAGCAACCCCCGGACAGGGGTCGAGCAGTACTTC.

This clone turned up a few times. The chain combines TRBV2 with TRBJ2-1; 9 bases line up with TRBD2. This CDR3 is built from 11 residues. The germline CDR1 and CDR2 sequences are SNHLY and FYNNEI. The V segment lost 6 bases and the J segment 16 bases; nucleotides outside the gene matches: 7. The CDR3 DNA is TGTGCCAGCAGAGGGGGGACTAGCCAATTCTTC. Translation gives CASRGGTSQFF.

This clone turned up a few times. CDR3 DNA sequence: TGTGCCAGCAGTTACCCAGGGCTTCCCGAGCAGTACTTC. This gives the protein CASSYPGLPEQYF. The V call is TRBV6-6, the J call TRBJ2-7, with D perhaps TRBD1 (5 bases). The V end lost 2 bases, the J end lost 6 bases, and 11 bases lay between the germline ends. CDR3 size: 13 residues. Germline values: CDR1 MNHNY, CDR2 SVGAGI (reference sequence).

The chain couples TRBV12-5 to TRBJ2-1; TRBD2 might be the D (6 bases). V was clipped by 0 bases and J by 5 bases, with 11 bases between them. The CDR3 runs 15 residues. CDR1 is LGHNT and CDR2 is FRNRAP in the germline V gene. This chain's CDR3 is CASGLVTRGDNEQFF. The CDR3 nucleotides read TGTGCTAGTGGTTTGGTAACTCGCGGGGACAATGAGCAGTTCTTC.

This clone was seen only a few times. The genes are TRBV11-2 and TRBJ2-3, with D perhaps TRBD1 (6 bases). This CDR3 is 14 amino acids long. CDR1 and CDR2 from the germline V gene are SGHAT and FQNNGV. V was shortened by 3 bases and J by 5 bases, with 12 bases between the two germline ends. The CDR3 loop reads CASSFLVQGDTQYF. DNA of the CDR3: TGTGCCAGCAGCTTCCTAGTACAGGGAGATACGCAGTATTTT. Filled out from reference TRBV11-2 and TRBJ2-3, the complete variable domain reads EAGVAQSPRYKIIEKRQSVAFWCNPISGHATLYWYQQILGQGPKLLIQFQNNGVVDDSQLPKDRFSAERLKGVDSTLKIQPAKLEDSAVYLCASSFLVQGDTQYFGPGTRLTVL.

This rearrangement joins TRBV6-5 to TRBJ1-2; the match to TRBD1 covers 8 bases. The junction had 7 bases not matched to a gene; V was cut back by 5 bases and J by 8 bases. This CDR3 region has 13 residues. CDR1 and CDR2 from the germline V gene are MNHEY and SVGAGI. The CDR3, as DNA: TGTGCCAGCAGTCCGCGGACAGGGCGCGGCTACACCTTC. Protein: CASSPRTGRGYTF.

This clone was seen a few times. V gene TRBV30 combines with J gene TRBJ1-1; D is possibly TRBD1 (5 bases). CDR3 size: 14 residues. V was shortened by 3 bases and J by 2 bases, with 13 bases between the two germline ends. From germline, CDR1 is GTSNPN and CDR2 SVGIG (reference sequence). The CDR3 DNA is TGTGCCTGGAGGTGGAGGGGATTTAACACTGAAGCTTTCTTT. This encodes CAWRWRGFNTEAFF.

This CDR3 reads CASSFRGFEQYF. CDR3 sequence (DNA): TGCGCCAGCAGCTTCCGAGGATTCGAGCAGTACTTC. The chain uses TRBV5-1 and TRBJ2-7, with no clear D. The germline V gene encodes CDR1 SGHRS and CDR2 YFSETQ. This CDR3 contains 12 residues. V was clipped by 2 bases and J by 6 bases, with 9 bases between them. The full variable domain, its missing parts supplied by reference TRBV5-1 and TRBJ2-7, is KAGVTQTPRYLIKTRGQQVTLSCSPISGHRSVSWYQQTPGQGLQFLFEYFSETQRNKGNFPGRFSGRQFSNSRSEMNVSTLELGDSALYLCASSFRGFEQYFGPGTRLTVT.

This clone was counted a few times. The chain carries TRBV20-1 and TRBJ1-2, with 7 nucleotides matching TRBD1. There are 11 residues in the CDR3. V lost 8 bases to trimming and J lost 7 bases; unmatched junction nucleotides: 7. Per germline, CDR1 DFQATT and CDR2 SNEGSKA (reference sequence). The CDR3 bases are TGCAGTACCTTAACAGGGGTTGGCTACACCTTC. Its protein is CSTLTGVGYTF.

The table lists this clone with a few counts. The V and J genes are TRBV9 and TRBJ1-1; no reliable D call. Trimming removed 0 bases from V and 7 bases from J, with 16 bases in between. CDR1 and CDR2 from the germline V gene are SGDLS and YYNGEE. The CDR3 covers 15 residues. CDR3 sequence reads: CASSVVGRRINEAFF. DNA of the CDR3: TGTGCCAGCAGCGTAGTCGGCAGGCGAATAAATGAAGCTTTCTTT.

This clone was observed a few times. V usage is TRBV6-6 and J usage is TRBJ2-7, with TRBD1 matching 9 bases. J lost 6 bases, V lost 7 bases, and 16 bases had no gene match. Germline V gene lookup returns CDR1 MNHNY and CDR2 SVGAGI (reference sequence). The CDR3 extends over 16 amino acids. The CDR3 region is CASNTPGQGRLGEQYF. In nucleotides, the CDR3 is TGTGCCAGCAATACGCCGGGACAGGGACGGCTTGGCGAGCAGTACTTC.

This rearrangement joins TRBV14 to TRBJ2-1; 7 positions agree with TRBD1. The CDR3 runs 15 residues. The V and J ends lost 6 bases and 6 bases, in that order; junction bases with no gene match: 11. The V gene's germline CDR1 is SGHDN and CDR2 FVKESK. CDR3 protein: CASRPTGTASNEQFF. CDR3 DNA sequence: TGTGCCAGCAGACCTACCGGGACAGCTTCCAATGAGCAGTTCTTC.

This clone was recorded a few times. This rearrangement joins TRBV5-1 to TRBJ2-1; 9 bases are a match to TRBD1. V lost 4 bases to trimming and J lost 0 bases; unmatched junction nucleotides: 8. This CDR3 comprises 17 residues. Germline CDR1 and CDR2: SGHRS and YFSETQ. The CDR3 protein is CASSRGQGLSSYNEQFF. The CDR3 region has the DNA TGCGCCAGCAGCCGGGGACAGGGTTTGAGCTCCTACAATGAGCAGTTCTTC.